This passage covers 21 T cell receptor beta chains from one sample sequenced in a study of human T cells and chemical hapten exposure. Time point here: patch test 3, about 24 weeks after DPC sensitization. As to treatment: therapeutic diphenylcyclopropenone sensitization with weekly scalp DPC. One entry per CDR3 protein, called by TCRdb with MiXCR from the RACE reads. The repertoire includes 82,000 or so distinct CDR3 sequences, 10% to 15% of them detected once, and around 5.8% sits in the top ten. The material was whole blood, obtained in connection with sensitization to the hapten diphenylcyclopropenone (DPC). These receptors were taken from a woman aged 45 to 65 with alopecia areata. Some clones in this sample may be carry-over from other donors' samples.

Comment on this clonotype: A much larger clone differs by one base, so this may be a read error. CDR3 sequence: CACSPALGQNSPLHF. As DNA, the CDR3 is TGTGCCTGCAGCCCTGCCTTAGGCCAGAATTCACCCCTCCACTTT. This chain joins TRBV3-1 and TRBJ1-6, with D unclear. Germline V lookup: CDR1 LGHDT, CDR2 YNNKEL (reference sequence). This CDR3 has 15 residues.

The chain couples TRBV6-6 to TRBJ2-1; D perhaps matches TRBD2 (5 bases). V lost 7 bases and J lost 10, with 20 bases in between. The germline gives CDR1 MNHNY, CDR2 SVGAGI (reference sequence). The CDR3 length is 14 residues. CDR3 in amino acids: CASIPGLLVDEQFF. The CDR3 DNA sequence: TGTGCCAGCATTCCGGGGTTACTAGTGGACGAGCAGTTCTTC.

Only a few counts were recorded for this clonotype. V and J are TRBV27 and TRBJ2-2, with D tentatively TRBD2 (5 bases). CDR3 length: 14 amino acids. Trimming shortened V by 6 bases and J by 5 bases, and 13 bases separated the two germline ends. CDR1 is MNHEY, CDR2 SMNVEV, per germline (reference sequence). CDR3 protein: CASSRTAGTGELFF. CDR3 in DNA: TGTGCCAGCAGCCGGACGGCGGGTACCGGGGAGCTGTTTTTT.

V usage is TRBV20-1 and J usage is TRBJ2-4, with 10 bases that match TRBD2. This CDR3 has 14 residues. V lost 3 bases to trimming and J lost 11 bases; unmatched junction nucleotides: 10. Germline lookup yields CDR1 DFQATT and CDR2 SNEGSKA (reference sequence). Written as DNA, the CDR3 is TGCAGTGCTAGCCTCCTGAGCGGGAGGGCAGTTCAGTACTTC. It yields the protein CSASLLSGRAVQYF.

In its sample, this clonotype was seen a few times. This chain joins TRBV29-1 and TRBJ2-3; the match to TRBD2 covers 10 bases. This CDR3 has 14 amino acids. CDR1 SQVTM and CDR2 ANQGSEA come from the germline V gene. V shed 6 bases and J 4 bases; nucleotides not matched to a gene: 7. The CDR3, as DNA: TGCAGCGTGGCCTTCAGCGGGAGGGCAGATACGCAGTATTTT. It encodes CSVAFSGRADTQYF.

This rearrangement joins TRBV2 to TRBJ2-7, with D possibly being TRBD1 or TRBD2 (6 bases each). This CDR3 region has 13 residues. Per germline, CDR1 SNHLY and CDR2 FYNNEI. Trimming took 7 bases from V and 2 from J, leaving 12 bases between them. The CDR3 is CASMGGQAYEQYF. As DNA, the CDR3 is TGTGCCAGCATGGGGGGACAAGCCTACGAGCAGTACTTC.

This clonotype was observed at least ten times. The chain is built from TRBV5-1 and TRBJ2-1, with D possibly being TRBD2 (5 bases). From germline, CDR1 is SGHRS and CDR2 YFSETQ. V lost 4 bases, J lost 4 bases, and 18 bases lay in between. This CDR3 region has 16 residues. In DNA, the CDR3 is TGCGCCAGCAGCCCAGCCCTCGGGAAGCCATACAATGAGCAGTTCTTC. Amino acid sequence: CASSPALGKPYNEQFF.

There are a few counts of this clonotype. The rearrangement uses TRBV27 and TRBJ2-7; D unresolved. The V and J ends lost 0 bases and 4 bases respectively, with 7 bases between them. Germline-derived CDR1 and CDR2 are MNHEY and SMNVEV (reference sequence). This CDR3 region has 13 residues. The CDR3 sequence is CASSLSFSYEQYF. CDR3 bases: TGTGCCAGCAGTTTATCATTTTCTTACGAGCAGTACTTC.

This clonotype has at least ten counts. This chain uses TRBV29-1 with TRBJ1-1; the D is unclear. The CDR3 has 12 residues. Germline V gives CDR1 SQVTM, CDR2 ANQGSEA. V dropped 4 bases and J dropped 1 base, with 7 bases sitting between them. CDR3 DNA sequence: TGCAGCGTTGCCGGGCGGAACACTGAAGCTTTCTTT. Translated: CSVAGRNTEAFF.

The rearrangement uses TRBV9 and TRBJ2-2, with 12 bases identical to TRBD2. The CDR3 is 16 amino acids. Germline lookup yields CDR1 SGDLS and CDR2 YYNGEE. J lost 6 bases, V lost 0 bases, and 3 bases had no gene match. The chain's CDR3 is CASSVEGLAGPGELFF. The CDR3 DNA reads as TGTGCCAGCAGCGTAGAAGGACTAGCGGGACCCGGGGAGCTGTTTTTT.

This clonotype was detected a few times. The rearrangement uses TRBV7-3 and TRBJ2-5, with 8 bases identical to TRBD2. After removal of 2 bases from V and 4 bases from J, the junction contained 12 bases not matched to a gene. Germline V gene sequence: CDR1 SGHTA, CDR2 FQGTGA. This CDR3 region has 17 residues. The chain's CDR3 is CASSLGGSGIYGETQYF. CDR3 nucleotide sequence: TGTGCCAGCAGCTTAGGGGGTAGCGGGATCTACGGAGAGACCCAGTACTTC.

The V and J genes are TRBV7-2 and TRBJ2-1, with TRBD2 matching 7 bases. Germline CDR1 is SGHTA and CDR2 is FQGNSA. This CDR3 spans 16 amino acids. With 5 bases clipped from V and 6 bases from J, the junction kept 13 bases outside the gene matches. The CDR3 sequence is CASSPARLAASNEQFF. The CDR3, as DNA: TGTGCCAGCAGCCCCGCCCGACTAGCCGCCAGCAATGAGCAGTTCTTC.

This clonotype was seen once. The V call is TRBV20-1, the J call TRBJ2-3; D unresolved. Germline lookup yields CDR1 DFQATT and CDR2 SNEGSKA (reference sequence). The CDR3 extends over 11 amino acids. The V gene lost 3 bases and the J gene lost 4 bases, with 5 bases spanning the gap. The CDR3 loop is CSASWSDTQYF. DNA for the CDR3: TGCAGTGCTAGCTGGTCAGATACGCAGTATTTT.

There are many counts of this clonotype. The V call is TRBV18, the J call TRBJ2-5; D tentatively fits TRBD1 or TRBD2 (5 bases each). V shed 4 bases and J shed 2 bases, with 11 bases lying between them. CDR1 KGHSH and CDR2 LQKENI come from the germline V gene. This CDR3 is built from 14 residues. This chain's CDR3 is CASSRGREQETQYF. CDR3 sequence (DNA): TGTGCCAGCTCACGGGGACGGGAACAAGAGACCCAGTACTTC.

This clonotype was seen repeatedly, ten times or more. V and J are TRBV19 and TRBJ2-6; a weak D match, TRBD1 (6 bases). This CDR3 has 15 residues. CDR1 LNHDA and CDR2 SQIVND come from the germline V gene (reference sequence). Trimming removed 6 bases from V and 2 bases from J, with 11 bases in between. This chain's CDR3 is CASSLQGPGANVLTF. DNA of the CDR3: TGTGCCAGTAGCCTACAGGGCCCTGGGGCCAACGTCCTGACTTTC.

This clonotype was seen many times. The genes are TRBV2 and TRBJ2-1; 7 bases line up with TRBD1. This CDR3 spans 16 amino acids. V was clipped by 2 bases and J by 4 bases; unmatched bases: 8. CDR1 is SNHLY and CDR2 is FYNNEI in the germline V gene. In DNA, the CDR3 is TGTGCCAGCAGTGAACGGGCTAGCAGGGGGTACAATGAGCAGTTCTTC. This encodes CASSERASRGYNEQFF.

The V call is TRBV18, the J call TRBJ1-3; D uncertain. The germline gives CDR1 KGHSH, CDR2 LQKENI. Trimming took 4 bases from V and 3 from J, leaving 16 bases between them. The CDR3 has 16 residues. Here the CDR3 DNA reads TGTGCCAGCTCACGTCCCCCAGGAGGAGGTGGAAACACCATATATTTT. Protein: CASSRPPGGGGNTIYF.

The sample holds a few counts of this clonotype. V is TRBV2 and J is TRBJ2-6, with a weak D call TRBD1 (5 bases). V was cut by 4 bases and J by 4 bases, with 11 bases left in between. The CDR3 has 15 amino acids. Germline lookup yields CDR1 SNHLY and CDR2 FYNNEI. The CDR3 region is CASSVYGAGANVLTF. CDR3 coding DNA: TGTGCCAGCAGTGTATATGGGGCGGGGGCCAACGTCCTGACTTTC. The full variable domain, in which reference TRBV2 and TRBJ2-6 provide the parts outside the CDR3, is EPEVTQTPSHQVTQMGQEVILRCVPISNHLYFYWYRQILGQKVEFLVSFYNNEISEKSEIFDDQFSVERPDGSNFTLKIRSTKLEDSAMYFCASSVYGAGANVLTFGAGSRLTVL.

This chain links TRBV12-3 or TRBV12-4 with TRBJ1-1; D gene ambiguous. Trimming removed 2 bases at V and 3 bases at J, with 4 bases between. CDR3 size: 12 residues. The CDR3 nucleotides read TGTGCCAGCAGTTTAATGGACACTGAAGCTTTCTTT. Translated: CASSLMDTEAFF.

This clonotype was picked up a small number of times. The chain has TRBV3-1 and TRBJ2-7; 10 bases match TRBD2. Unmatched junction bases numbered 7, after V lost 6 bases and J lost 2 bases. The CDR3 runs 15 residues. The germline V gene encodes CDR1 LGHDT and CDR2 YNNKEL (reference sequence). The CDR3 protein is CASRTRTSGTYEQYF. CDR3 nucleotide sequence: TGTGCCAGCAGGACTCGGACTAGCGGCACCTACGAGCAGTACTTC.

This chain joins TRBV29-1 and TRBJ2-1; no firm D call. The CDR3 length is 12 residues. Trimming removed 8 bases at V and 8 bases at J, with 16 bases between. Looked up from germline, CDR1 is SQVTM and CDR2 is ANQGSEA. The CDR3 coding sequence is TGCAGCTGCACACACGGACCCGATGAGCAGTTCTTC. Amino acid sequence: CSCTHGPDEQFF.